The clone carrying this T cell receptor (beta chain) appeared a few times. Antigen specificity is unknown. TCRdb used MiXCR to reprocess the reads, holding one entry per CDR3 protein. The repertoire holds about 160,000 distinct CDR3 sequences, with about 20% as singletons. The data derive from a study of T cell repertoires in cytomegalovirus infection. Across the study: Used in the study were CMV epitopes, some recently identified and HLA-C-restricted, others well-studied and HLA-B-restricted. From public TCR beta signatures came an indication of both CMV infection and matching HLA type. Study results and limitations: Cumulated frequencies of public TCR beta families served to identify carriers of CMV plus the relevant HLA. Clonotypes of TCR beta that were HLA-C-restricted and CMV-specific dominated the ex vivo response.

The germline V and J ends were trimmed by 0 bases and 4 bases, with 10 bases remaining between them. The germline V gene has CDR1 SGHVS and CDR2 FNYEAQ. This CDR3 region has 15 residues. The TCR was taken from a human donor in good health (CMV status not recorded). Some clones in this sample may be carry-over from other donors' samples. The gene calls are TRBV7-6 and TRBJ1-5; perhaps TRBD1 as D (6 bases). The sequencing used CD8+ T cells from cultured PBMCs, collected from culture after CMV antigen stimulation. The CDR3 nucleotides read TGTGCCAGCAGCTTAGCCCCAGGGGTAAATCAGCCCCAGCATTTT. It yields the protein CASSLAPGVNQPQHF. Full variable domain (outside the CDR3, taken from reference TRBV7-6 and TRBJ1-5): GAGVSQSPRYKVTKRGQDVALRCDPISGHVSLYWYRQALGQGPEFLTYFNYEAQQDKSGLPNDRFSAERPEGSISTLTIQRTEQRDSAMYRCASSLAPGVNQPQHFGDGTRLSIL.